The 4 T cell receptor beta chains below come from one sample, sequenced in a study of identical twins' blood T cells. TCRdb reanalysed the 5' RACE reads using MiXCR and keeps one entry per CDR3 protein. The table lists 350,000 to 400,000 distinct CDR3 sequences, under 30% of them singletons. Input material: PBMCs. These receptor sequences come from a woman between 18 and 49 years old in good health.

Note on this clonotype: Relative to the germline gene, one junction end is altered; a read error may explain this. The chain joins TRBV7-9 to TRBJ1-1, with D unclear. CDR1 is SEHNR and CDR2 is FQNEAQ in the germline V gene (reference sequence). There are 13 residues in the CDR3. The CDR3 sequence is CANSIKWNTEAFF. CDR3 nucleotide sequence: TGTGCCAACAGCATTAAGTGGAACACTGAAGCTTTCTTT.

The chain carries TRBV5-1 and TRBJ1-2; 7 nucleotides align to TRBD1. Germline V gene data show CDR1 as SGHRS and CDR2 as YFSETQ. The CDR3 loop spans 13 amino acids. V lost 5 bases, J lost 4 bases, and 5 bases stayed unmatched. The CDR3 sequence is CASSQGGSYGYTF. CDR3 in DNA: TGCGCCAGCAGTCAGGGGGGATCCTATGGCTACACCTTC.

This clonotype was counted a few times. V gene TRBV27 combines with J gene TRBJ1-2, with 7 bases that match TRBD1. V lost 5 bases to trimming and J lost 5 bases; unmatched junction nucleotides: 8. The CDR3 covers 14 residues. The V gene's germline CDR1 is MNHEY and CDR2 SMNVEV (reference sequence). CDR3 DNA: TGTGCCAGCAGTAAGGGGGCTAGGGGGTATGGCTACACCTTC. Translation: CASSKGARGYGYTF.

Concerning this clonotype: Just one base apart from a much larger clone, this may be a read error. The V gene is TRBV18, the J gene TRBJ2-3; D remains unclear. The germline CDR1 and CDR2 sequences are KGHSH and LQKENI. The CDR3 totals 14 residues. V was clipped by 5 bases and J by 2 bases, with 11 bases between them. As DNA, the CDR3 is TGTGCCAGCTCATCAAGGAAACACACAGATACGCAGTATTTT. Translating gives CASSSRKHTDTQYF.